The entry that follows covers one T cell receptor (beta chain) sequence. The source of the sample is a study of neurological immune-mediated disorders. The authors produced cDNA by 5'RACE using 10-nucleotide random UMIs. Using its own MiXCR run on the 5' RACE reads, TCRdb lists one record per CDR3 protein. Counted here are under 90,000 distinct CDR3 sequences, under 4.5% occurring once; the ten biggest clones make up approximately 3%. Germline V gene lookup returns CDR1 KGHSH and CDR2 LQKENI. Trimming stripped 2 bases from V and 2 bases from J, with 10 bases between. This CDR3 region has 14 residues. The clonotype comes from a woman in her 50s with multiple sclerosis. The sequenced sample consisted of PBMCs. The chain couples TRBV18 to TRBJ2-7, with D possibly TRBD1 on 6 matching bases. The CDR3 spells CASSPGGQTYEQYF. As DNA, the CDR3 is TGTGCCAGCTCACCAGGGGGCCAAACCTACGAGCAGTACTTC.